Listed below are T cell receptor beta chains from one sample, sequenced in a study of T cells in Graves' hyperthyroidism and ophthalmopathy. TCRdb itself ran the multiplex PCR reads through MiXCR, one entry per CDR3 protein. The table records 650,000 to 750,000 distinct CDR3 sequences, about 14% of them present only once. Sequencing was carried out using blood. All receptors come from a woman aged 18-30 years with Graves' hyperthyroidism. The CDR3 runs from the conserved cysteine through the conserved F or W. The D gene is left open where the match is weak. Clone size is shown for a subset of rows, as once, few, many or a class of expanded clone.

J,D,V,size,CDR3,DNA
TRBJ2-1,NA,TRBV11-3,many,CASSLGSGSNYNEQFF,TGTGCCAGCAGCTTAGGGAGCGGGTCGAACTACAATGAGCAGTTCTTC
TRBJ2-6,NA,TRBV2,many,CASSEGGFGANVLTF,TGTGCCAGCAGTGAAGGGGGCTTTGGGGCCAACGTCCTGACTTTC
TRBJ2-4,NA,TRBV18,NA,CASSPPGQTAKNIQYF,TGTGCCAGCTCACCACCAGGACAAACGGCCAAAAACATTCAGTACTTC
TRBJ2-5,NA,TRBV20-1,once,CSGGGYRETQYF,TGCAGTGGTGGGGGTTATCGAGAGACCCAGTACTTC
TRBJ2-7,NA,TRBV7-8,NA,CASSPREVQYF,TGTGCCAGCAGCCCCCGGGAAGTGCAGTACTTC
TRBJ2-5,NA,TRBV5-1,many,CASRETGNQETQYF,TGCGCCAGCAGAGAAACAGGGAACCAAGAGACCCAGTACTTC
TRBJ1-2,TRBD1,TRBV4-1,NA,CASSLEGAGYGYTF,TGCGCCAGCAGCCTCGAGGGGGCGGGCTATGGCTACACCTTC
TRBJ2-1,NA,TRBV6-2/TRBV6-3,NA,CASSFSVAGSQRGQFF,TGTGCCAGCAGTTTCTCGGTGGCGGGATCTCAACGGGGGCAGTTCTTC
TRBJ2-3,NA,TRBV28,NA,CASRDGVTDTQYF,TGTGCCAGCAGGGACGGAGTCACAGATACGCAGTATTTT
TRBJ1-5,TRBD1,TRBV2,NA,CASNRGLGQPQHF,TGTGCCAGCAACAGGGGGCTGGGTCAGCCCCAGCATTTT
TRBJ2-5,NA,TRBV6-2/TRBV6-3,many,CASSYSARETQYF,TGTGCCAGCAGTTACTCGGCTAGAGAGACCCAGTACTTC
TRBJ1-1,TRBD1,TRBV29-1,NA,CSVEGRGSNTEAFF,TGCAGCGTTGAGGGCAGGGGGTCGAACACTGAAGCTTTCTTT
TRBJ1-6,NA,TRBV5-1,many,CASSLIAGGSFNSPLHF,TGCGCCAGCAGCTTGATAGCGGGTGGAAGTTTTAATTCACCCCTCCACTTT
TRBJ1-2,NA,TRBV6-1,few,CASSPPGGAGGYTF,TGTGCCAGCAGTCCCCCGGGGGGCGCTGGAGGCTACACCTTC
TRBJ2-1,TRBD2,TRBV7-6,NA,CATSADYNEQFF,TGCGCGACTAGCGCGGATTACAATGAGCAGTTCTTC
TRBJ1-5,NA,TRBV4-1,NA,CASSQAGGTYQPQHF,TGCGCCAGCAGCCAAGCCGGGGGGACTTATCAGCCCCAGCATTTT
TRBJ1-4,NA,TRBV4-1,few,CASSLGTSTNEKLFF,TGCGCCAGCAGCCTCGGGACCTCAACTAATGAAAAACTGTTTTTT
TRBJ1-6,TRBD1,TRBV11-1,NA,CASSLGGQGFNSPLHF,TGTGCCAGCAGCCTTGGGGGACAGGGGTTTAATTCACCCCTCCACTTT
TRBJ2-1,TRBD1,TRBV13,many,CASSPKVHRGRAYNEQFF,TGTGCCAGCAGCCCGAAAGTTCACAGGGGGCGCGCCTACAATGAGCAGTTCTTC
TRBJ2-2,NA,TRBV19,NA,CASSIFRNTGELFF,TGTGCCAGTAGTATTTTCAGGAACACCGGGGAGCTGTTTTTT
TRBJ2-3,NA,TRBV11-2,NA,CASSEIMGGEADTQYF,TGTGCCAGCAGTGAAATTATGGGGGGCGAAGCAGATACGCAGTATTTT
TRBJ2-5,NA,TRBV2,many,CASTGRQETQYF,TGTGCCAGCACGGGCAGGCAAGAGACCCAGTACTTC
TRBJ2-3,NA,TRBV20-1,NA,CSPIVAAGPNTQYF,TGCAGCCCCATCGTGGCCGCAGGGCCCAATACGCAGTATTTT
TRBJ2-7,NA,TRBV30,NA,CAWGHGTKGWSYEQYF,TGTGCCTGGGGGCATGGGACAAAAGGGTGGTCCTACGAGCAGTACTTC
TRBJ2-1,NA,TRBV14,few,CASSQNTYNEQFF,TGTGCCAGCAGCCAAAATACCTACAATGAGCAGTTCTTC
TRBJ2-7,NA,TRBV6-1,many,CASSEVTFASGKPSYEQYF,TGTGCCAGCAGTGAAGTAACCTTTGCGTCAGGGAAACCTTCCTACGAGCAGTACTTC
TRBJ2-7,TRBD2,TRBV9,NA,CASSGGGNSYEQYF,TGTGCCAGCAGCGGGGGGGGAAACTCCTACGAGCAGTACTTC
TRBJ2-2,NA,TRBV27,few,CASHESGATGELFF,TGTGCCAGTCACGAATCGGGGGCTACCGGGGAGCTGTTTTTT
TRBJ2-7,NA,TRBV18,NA,CASSPGDTTYEQYF,TGTGCCAGCTCACCAGGTGACACCACCTACGAGCAGTACTTC
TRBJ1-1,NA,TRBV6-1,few,CASSSGNLNTEAFF,TGTGCCAGCAGTTCAGGAAACTTGAACACTGAAGCTTTCTTT
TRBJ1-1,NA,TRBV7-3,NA,CASSALVGYTEAFF,TGTGCCAGCAGCGCCCTAGTCGGGTATACTGAAGCTTTCTTT
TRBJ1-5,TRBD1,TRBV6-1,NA,CASRGDSRNQPQHF,TGTGCCAGCAGAGGGGACAGCCGAAATCAGCCCCAGCATTTT
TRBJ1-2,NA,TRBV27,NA,CASSQTGTSYGYTF,TGTGCCAGCAGTCAGACAGGCACCTCCTATGGCTACACCTTC
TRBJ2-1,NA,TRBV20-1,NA,CSARGTGGTGTYNEQFF,TGCAGTGCTAGAGGGACGGGGGGGACAGGGACCTACAATGAGCAGTTCTTC
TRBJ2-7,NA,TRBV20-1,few,CSARIGYEQYF,TGCAGTGCTCGAATCGGGTACGAGCAGTACTTC
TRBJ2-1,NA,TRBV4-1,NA,CASSQASLEQFF,TGCGCCAGCAGCCAAGCTAGCCTAGAGCAGTTCTTC
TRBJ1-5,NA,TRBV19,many,CASSARVRRIGSNQPQHF,TGTGCCAGTAGTGCTCGGGTGAGGAGGATTGGTAGCAATCAGCCCCAGCATTTT
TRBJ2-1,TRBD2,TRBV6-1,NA,CASSLLRTSGLPYNEQFF,TGTGCCAGCAGTCTATTAAGGACTAGCGGGCTACCATACAATGAGCAGTTCTTC
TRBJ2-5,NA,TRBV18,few,CASSPPQGLGTQYF,TGTGCCAGCTCACCCCCGCAGGGCCTAGGGACCCAGTACTTC
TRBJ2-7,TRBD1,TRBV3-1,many,CASSPRDSSSYEQYF,TGTGCCAGCAGCCCCCGGGACAGTTCCTCCTACGAGCAGTACTTC
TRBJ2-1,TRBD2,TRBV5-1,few,CASSLVVGLAGGIGDEQFF,TGCGCCAGCAGCTTGGTTGTGGGACTAGCGGGAGGTATCGGAGATGAGCAGTTCTTC
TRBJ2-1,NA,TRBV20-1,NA,CSARGVLALGEQFF,TGCAGTGCTAGAGGCGTACTAGCCTTGGGTGAGCAGTTCTTC
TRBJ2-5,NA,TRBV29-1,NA,CSVEDHSTVRETQYF,TGCAGCGTTGAAGACCATTCGACAGTACGGGAGACCCAGTACTTC
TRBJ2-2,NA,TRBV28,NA,CASSTIPGTNGAGELFF,TGTGCCAGCAGTACTATCCCCGGGACGAATGGAGCCGGGGAGCTGTTTTTT
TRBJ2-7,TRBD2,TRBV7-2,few,CASSLGGGTSEQYF,TGTGCCAGCAGCTTGGGGGGGGGGACTAGCGAGCAGTACTTC
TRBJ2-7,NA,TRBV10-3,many,CAISESDPTHIYEQYF,TGTGCCATCAGTGAGTCGGACCCTACACATATTTACGAGCAGTACTTC
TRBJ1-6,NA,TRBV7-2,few,CASSHPLGGREYNSPLHF,TGTGCCAGCAGTCATCCCCTGGGGGGGCGCGAATATAATTCACCCCTCCACTTT
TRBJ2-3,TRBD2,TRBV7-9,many,CASSLEGAGLSTDTQYF,TGTGCCAGCAGCTTAGAAGGAGCGGGGCTTAGCACAGATACGCAGTATTTT
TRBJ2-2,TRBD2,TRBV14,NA,CASSLRSGRSTGELFF,TGTGCCAGCAGCCTTAGAAGCGGGAGGAGCACCGGGGAGCTGTTTTTT
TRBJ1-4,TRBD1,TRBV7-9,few,CASSLRGNIEKLFF,TGTGCCAGCAGCCTCAGGGGGAATATTGAAAAACTGTTTTTT
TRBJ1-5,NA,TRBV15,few,CATSRGMAQGQPQHF,TGTGCCACCAGCAGAGGGATGGCTCAGGGACAGCCCCAGCATTTT
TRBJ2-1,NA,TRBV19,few,CASSIGRAGNEQFF,TGTGCCAGTAGTATCGGCAGGGCGGGCAATGAGCAGTTCTTC
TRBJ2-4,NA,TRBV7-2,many,CASSLVDLAKNIQYF,TGTGCCAGCAGCTTAGTGGACTTAGCCAAAAACATTCAGTACTTC
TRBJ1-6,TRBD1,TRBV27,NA,CASRKQGAGSPLHF,TGTGCCAGCAGAAAACAGGGGGCAGGTTCACCCCTCCACTTT
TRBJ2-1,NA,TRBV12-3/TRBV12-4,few,CASSLLEGSNEQFF,TGTGCCAGCAGTTTATTGGAGGGATCCAATGAGCAGTTCTTC
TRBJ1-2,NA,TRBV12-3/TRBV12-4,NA,CASSAGTSRGTF,TGTGCCAGCAGTGCTGGGACATCCAGAGGGACCTTC
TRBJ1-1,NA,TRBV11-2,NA,CASSLEGAGLNTEAFF,TGTGCCAGCAGCTTAGAAGGTGCCGGATTGAACACTGAAGCTTTCTTT